This T cell receptor (beta chain) originates from a study of CD8 T cells in Susac syndrome. Study-wide findings and caveats: In its TCR sequencing and HLA analysis, the study acknowledged that the number of individuals was relatively small.

High-throughput TCR beta sequencing covered peripheral CD8+ and CD4+ T cells. The multiple sclerosis controls comprised treatment-naive patients whose relapsing-remitting disease was stable or active. Reverse transcription of roughly 0.5 to 1 ug RNA was performed with random hexamers. Amplification of the TCR beta CDR3 was carried out by immunoSEQ multiplex PCR, which spanned a total of 54 Vbeta and 13 Jbeta segments. From the immunoSEQ multiplex PCR reads, TCRdb called clonotypes with MiXCR, one entry per CDR3 protein. Here the sample spans 150,000 to 250,000 distinct CDR3 sequences, about 95% being singletons. Points on this clonotype: Its antigen remains unidentified.

V trimming: 10 bases; J trimming: 0 bases; junction bases outside the gene matches: 3. Germline V gene lookup returns CDR1 ENHRY and CDR2 SYGVKD. The CDR3 runs to 13 residues. This chain joins TRBV10-3 and TRBJ1-1, with 9 bases that match TRBD1. The sample consisted of CD4+ T cells from PBMCs. This receptor was obtained from a human donor with multiple sclerosis. The CDR3 is CASGQGLNTEAFF. DNA for the CDR3: TGTGCCAGCGGACAGGGGTTGAACACTGAAGCTTTCTTT.